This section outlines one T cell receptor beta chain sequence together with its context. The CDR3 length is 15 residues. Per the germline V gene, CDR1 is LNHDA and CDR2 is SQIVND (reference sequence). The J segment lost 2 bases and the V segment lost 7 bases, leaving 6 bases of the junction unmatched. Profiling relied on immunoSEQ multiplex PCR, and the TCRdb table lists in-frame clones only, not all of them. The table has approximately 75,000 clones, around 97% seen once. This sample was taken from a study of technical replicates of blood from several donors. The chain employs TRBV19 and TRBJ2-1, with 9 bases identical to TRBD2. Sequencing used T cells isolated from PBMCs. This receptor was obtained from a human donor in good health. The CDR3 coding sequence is TGTGCCAGTACGGGCGGGAGGGCACCCTACAATGAGCAGTTCTTC. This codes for CASTGGRAPYNEQFF.